The rows below give T cell receptor beta chains drawn from one sample of a study of T cells in Graves' hyperthyroidism and ophthalmopathy. MiXCR was run by TCRdb on the multiplex PCR reads, yielding one entry per CDR3 protein. Among 300,000 to 450,000 distinct CDR3 sequences listed, 25% were seen once. Input material: blood. These receptors all come from a man in his fifties or sixties with Graves' hyperthyroidism. CDR3s include the opening cysteine and the closing phenylalanine or tryptophan. Each record gives: clone size, V gene, D gene, J gene, CDR3 DNA, CDR3 protein. The D gene is left open where the match is weak. Expanded clones get a size class; other rows say once, few or many, or leave the size out.

clone_size: -
v_call: TRBV19
d_call: -
j_call: TRBJ1-1
cdr3_nt: TGTGCCAGTGGAAGGGAGGGGCGGGCTTTCTTT
cdr3_aa: CASGREGRAFF

clone_size: many
v_call: TRBV20-1
d_call: -
j_call: TRBJ1-1
cdr3_nt: TGCAGTGCTAGAGATATTAGGCAGCCGAACACTGAAGCTTTCTTT
cdr3_aa: CSARDIRQPNTEAFF

clone_size: -
v_call: TRBV5-1
d_call: -
j_call: TRBJ1-5
cdr3_nt: TGCGCCAGCAGCTTGGACTACAGGGAAGAGGGTCAGCCCCAGCATTTT
cdr3_aa: CASSLDYREEGQPQHF

clone_size: -
v_call: TRBV29-1
d_call: TRBD2
j_call: TRBJ2-5
cdr3_nt: TGCAGCGTCTCGGTAGCGGGCCCCCAAGAGACCCAGTACTTC
cdr3_aa: CSVSVAGPQETQYF

clone_size: few
v_call: TRBV14
d_call: -
j_call: TRBJ2-7
cdr3_nt: TGTGCCAGCAGCCAAGAATGGGGGAAGGGAACCTACGAGCAGTACTTC
cdr3_aa: CASSQEWGKGTYEQYF

clone_size: -
v_call: TRBV20-1
d_call: TRBD2
j_call: TRBJ2-3
cdr3_nt: TGCAGTGCTAGGGCCCCGGCTAGCGGGAGGATAACAGATACGCAGTATTTT
cdr3_aa: CSARAPASGRITDTQYF

clone_size: -
v_call: TRBV6-5
d_call: TRBD2
j_call: TRBJ2-1
cdr3_nt: TGTGCCAGCAGTTACTCGGGGGGGAGGGGGCAGTTCTTC
cdr3_aa: CASSYSGGRGQFF

clone_size: many
v_call: TRBV2
d_call: -
j_call: TRBJ2-7
cdr3_nt: TGTGCCAGCAGACTGACCGAGCAGTACTTC
cdr3_aa: CASRLTEQYF

clone_size: many
v_call: TRBV28
d_call: TRBD2
j_call: TRBJ2-3
cdr3_nt: TGTGCCAGCAGGGCTAGTAGCGGGAGCCCTGTGTATTTT
cdr3_aa: CASRASSGSPVYF

clone_size: -
v_call: TRBV14
d_call: -
j_call: TRBJ2-2
cdr3_nt: TGTGCCAGCAGCCAAGATGTGTCGGGTTACGGGGAGCTGTTTTTT
cdr3_aa: CASSQDVSGYGELFF

clone_size: -
v_call: TRBV24-1
d_call: -
j_call: TRBJ2-5
cdr3_nt: TGTGCCACCAGTCTTCAAGAGACCCAGTACTTC
cdr3_aa: CATSLQETQYF

clone_size: few
v_call: TRBV19
d_call: TRBD2
j_call: TRBJ2-2
cdr3_nt: TGTGCCAGTATAAGATATAGCGGGGACAACACCGGGGAGCTGTTTTTT
cdr3_aa: CASIRYSGDNTGELFF

clone_size: -
v_call: TRBV29-1
d_call: -
j_call: TRBJ1-3
cdr3_nt: TGCAGCGTGGTGACAGCTGGAAACACCATATATTTT
cdr3_aa: CSVVTAGNTIYF

clone_size: -
v_call: TRBV4-1
d_call: TRBD1
j_call: TRBJ1-2
cdr3_nt: TGCGCCAGCAGCCAATCGACAGGGGGAATGTATGGCTACACCTTC
cdr3_aa: CASSQSTGGMYGYTF

clone_size: -
v_call: TRBV6-1
d_call: -
j_call: TRBJ2-7
cdr3_nt: TGTGCCAGTGGGCGCGAGCAGTACTTC
cdr3_aa: CASGREQYF

clone_size: few
v_call: TRBV7-9
d_call: -
j_call: TRBJ2-1
cdr3_nt: TGTGCCAGCAGCTTAGGGGGCGCACATGAGCAGTTCTTC
cdr3_aa: CASSLGGAHEQFF

clone_size: many
v_call: TRBV12-3/TRBV12-4
d_call: -
j_call: TRBJ2-3
cdr3_nt: TGTGCCAGCAGTTTAACAGTATCCGATACGCAGTATTTT
cdr3_aa: CASSLTVSDTQYF

clone_size: few
v_call: TRBV2
d_call: -
j_call: TRBJ2-3
cdr3_nt: TGTGCCAGCACCCCGTCTAGCACAGATACGCAGTATTTT
cdr3_aa: CASTPSSTDTQYF

clone_size: -
v_call: TRBV20-1
d_call: TRBD2
j_call: TRBJ2-3
cdr3_nt: TGCAGTGCTAGCGGGACTACCCGCACAGATACGCAGTATTTT
cdr3_aa: CSASGTTRTDTQYF

clone_size: many
v_call: TRBV6-1
d_call: TRBD2
j_call: TRBJ2-5
cdr3_nt: TGTGCCAGCAGTGAAGCACTCTGGTCTAGCGGTATCCAAGAGACCCAGTACTTC
cdr3_aa: CASSEALWSSGIQETQYF

clone_size: many
v_call: TRBV11-3
d_call: TRBD1
j_call: TRBJ2-2
cdr3_nt: TGTGCCAGCAGCCCTCTGCCGGGACAGGGGGCTGTGGAGCTGTTTTTT
cdr3_aa: CASSPLPGQGAVELFF

clone_size: many
v_call: TRBV28
d_call: TRBD2
j_call: TRBJ2-1
cdr3_nt: TGTGCCAGCAGTTTATCGGGAGGCCGACCAGGGGAGCAGTTCTTC
cdr3_aa: CASSLSGGRPGEQFF

clone_size: -
v_call: TRBV20-1
d_call: -
j_call: TRBJ2-7
cdr3_nt: TGCAGTGCTGCAAACAGGGTGGATAGTCACGAGCAGTACTTC
cdr3_aa: CSAANRVDSHEQYF

clone_size: few
v_call: TRBV7-2
d_call: -
j_call: TRBJ2-7
cdr3_nt: TGTGCCAGCAGCTTAAAGGTGGGCAACTCCTACGAGCAGTACTTC
cdr3_aa: CASSLKVGNSYEQYF

clone_size: many
v_call: TRBV28
d_call: -
j_call: TRBJ2-5
cdr3_nt: TGTGCCAGCAGTCCCGGGGACGTAACAGAGACCCAGTACTTC
cdr3_aa: CASSPGDVTETQYF

clone_size: few
v_call: TRBV15
d_call: TRBD1
j_call: TRBJ2-1
cdr3_nt: TGTGCCACCAGCAGAGTCGTCGGGACAGAGACCTACAATGAGCAGTTCTTC
cdr3_aa: CATSRVVGTETYNEQFF

clone_size: -
v_call: TRBV6-1
d_call: -
j_call: TRBJ1-1
cdr3_nt: TGTGCCAGCAGTGAATTCGGAGCTTTCTTT
cdr3_aa: CASSEFGAFF

clone_size: many
v_call: TRBV27
d_call: TRBD1
j_call: TRBJ1-1
cdr3_nt: TGTGCCAGCAGTAAGACAGGGCTGGCTGAAGCTTTCTTT
cdr3_aa: CASSKTGLAEAFF

clone_size: many
v_call: TRBV7-9
d_call: -
j_call: TRBJ2-1
cdr3_nt: TGTGCCAGCAGCTTAGCTGGGATCAATGAGCAGTTCTTC
cdr3_aa: CASSLAGINEQFF